This TCR beta chain came from a study of T cell changes during pregnancy in multiple sclerosis. Measured with immunoSEQ multiplex PCR; TCRdb has only the in-frame clones, and not every one. The table lists under 50,000 clones, roughly nine tenths of them singletons. The CDR3 has 13 amino acids. V lost 9 bases, J lost 7 bases, and 16 bases lay in between. Germline loops: CDR1 LNHDA, CDR2 SQIVND (reference sequence). V is TRBV19 and J is TRBJ2-1, with a tentative D call TRBD2 (5 bases). The TCR sequence derives from a female donor with multiple sclerosis, enrolled in a pregnancy study. The sequencing here drew on CD4+ T cells from peripheral blood mononuclear cells, taken in the third trimester of pregnancy. CDR3: CASKDGGRNEQFF. The CDR3 bases are TGTGCCAGCAAAGATGGAGGCAGAAATGAGCAGTTCTTC. Full variable domain (outside the CDR3, taken from reference TRBV19 and TRBJ2-1): DGGITQSPKYLFRKEGQNVTLSCEQNLNHDAMYWYRQDPGQGLRLIYYSQIVNDFQKGDIAEGYSVSREKKESFPLTVTSAQKNPTAFYLCASKDGGRNEQFFGPGTRLTVL.